This T cell receptor (beta chain) was captured in a study of T cell repertoires in cytomegalovirus infection. Study summary: Indications of both CMV infection and matching HLA type were provided by public TCR beta signatures. Regarding the study as a whole: Individuals carrying CMV plus the relevant HLA were identified by cumulative frequency of public TCR beta families. It was HLA-C-restricted CMV-specific TCR beta clonotypes that dominated the response ex vivo.

In TCRdb, the reads were re-called with MiXCR into one record per CDR3 protein. This sample has some 130,000 distinct CDR3 sequences, with under 30% found just once. With regard to this clonotype: Its antigen remains unidentified.

The V gene end was trimmed by 4 bases and the J gene end by 2 bases; junction bases not matched to a gene: 10. The CDR3 sequence is 17 residues long. This TCR derives from a human donor in good health (CMV status not recorded). Some clones in this sample may be carry-over from other donors' samples. Specimen: PBMCs, sequenced either directly or after in vitro stimulation (not recorded which). The chain combines TRBV12-3 or TRBV12-4 with TRBJ2-2, with 7 bases that match TRBD2. CDR3 loop: CASSWGGTGKNTGELFF. The CDR3 region has the DNA TGTGCCAGCAGTTGGGGGGGGACGGGTAAAAACACCGGGGAGCTGTTTTTT.